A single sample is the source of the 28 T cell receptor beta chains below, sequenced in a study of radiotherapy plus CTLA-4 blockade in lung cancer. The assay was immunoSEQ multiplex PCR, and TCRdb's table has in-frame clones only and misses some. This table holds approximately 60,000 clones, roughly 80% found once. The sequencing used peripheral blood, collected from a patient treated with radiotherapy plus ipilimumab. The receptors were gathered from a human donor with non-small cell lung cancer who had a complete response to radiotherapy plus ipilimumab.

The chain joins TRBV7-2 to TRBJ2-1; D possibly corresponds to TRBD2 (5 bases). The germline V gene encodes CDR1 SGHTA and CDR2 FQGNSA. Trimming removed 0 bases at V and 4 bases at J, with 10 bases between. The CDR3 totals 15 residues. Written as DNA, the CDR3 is TGTGCCAGCAGCTTAGCGCTAGCAGCTTACAATGAGCAGTTCTTC. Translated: CASSLALAAYNEQFF.

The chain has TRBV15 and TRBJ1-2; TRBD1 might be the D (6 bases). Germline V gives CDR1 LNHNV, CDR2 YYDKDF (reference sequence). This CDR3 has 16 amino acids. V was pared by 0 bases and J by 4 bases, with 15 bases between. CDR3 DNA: TGTGCCACCAGCAGAGAGAACAGGGTGTCGACCTATGGCTACACCTTC. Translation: CATSRENRVSTYGYTF.

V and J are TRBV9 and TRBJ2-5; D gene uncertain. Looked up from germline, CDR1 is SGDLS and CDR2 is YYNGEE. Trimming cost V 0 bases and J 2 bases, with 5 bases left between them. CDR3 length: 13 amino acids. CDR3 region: CASSVGGQETQYF. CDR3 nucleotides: TGTGCCAGCAGCGTAGGGGGACAAGAGACCCAGTACTTC.

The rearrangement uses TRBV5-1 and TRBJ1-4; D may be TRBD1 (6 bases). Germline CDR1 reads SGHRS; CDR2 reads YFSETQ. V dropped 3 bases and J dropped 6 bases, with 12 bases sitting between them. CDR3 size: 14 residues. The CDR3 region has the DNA TGCGCCAGCAGCTCAGGCAGGGGTGATGAAAAACTGTTTTTT. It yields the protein CASSSGRGDEKLFF.

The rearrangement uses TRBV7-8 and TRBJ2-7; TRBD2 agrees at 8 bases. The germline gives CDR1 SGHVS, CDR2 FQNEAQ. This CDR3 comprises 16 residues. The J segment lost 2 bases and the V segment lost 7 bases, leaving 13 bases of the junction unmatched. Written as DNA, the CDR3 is TGTGCCAGCACCCCTTACGACGCGGGAGGCCCCTACGAGCAGTACGTC. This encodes CASTPYDAGGPYEQYV.

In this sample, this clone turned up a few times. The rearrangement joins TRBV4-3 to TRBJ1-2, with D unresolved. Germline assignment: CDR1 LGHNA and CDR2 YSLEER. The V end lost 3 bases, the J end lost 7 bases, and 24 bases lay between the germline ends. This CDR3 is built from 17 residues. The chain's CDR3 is CASSHALTGRPVSGYTF. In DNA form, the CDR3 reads TGCGCCAGCAGCCACGCCCTGACTGGACGGCCGGTGAGTGGCTACACCTTC.

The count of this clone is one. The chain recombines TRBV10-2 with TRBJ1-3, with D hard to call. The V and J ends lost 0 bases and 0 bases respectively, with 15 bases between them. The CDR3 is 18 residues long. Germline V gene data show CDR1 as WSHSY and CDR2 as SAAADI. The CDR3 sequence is CASSESIRNRGSGNTIYF. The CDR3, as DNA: TGCGCCAGCAGTGAGTCGATAAGGAATCGGGGCTCTGGAAACACCATATATTTT.

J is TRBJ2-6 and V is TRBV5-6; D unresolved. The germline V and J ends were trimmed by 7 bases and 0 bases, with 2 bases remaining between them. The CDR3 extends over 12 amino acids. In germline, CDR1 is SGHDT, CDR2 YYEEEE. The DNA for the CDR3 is TGTGCCAGCCGCTCTGGGGCCAACGTCCTGACTTTC. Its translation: CASRSGANVLTF.

CDR3: CASSFEGGYNEQFF. CDR3 coding DNA: TGTGCCAGCAGCTTCGAGGGGGGGTACAATGAGCAGTTCTTC. V is TRBV11-3 and J is TRBJ2-1; tentatively, D is TRBD2 (7 bases). Per germline, CDR1 SGHNT and CDR2 YENEEA. V lost 3 bases, J lost 4 bases, and 10 bases lay in between. This CDR3 spans 14 amino acids. Complete variable domain (other parts from reference TRBV11-3 and TRBJ2-1): EAGVVQSPRYKIIEKKQPVAFWCNPISGHNTLYWYLQNLGQGPELLIRYENEEAVDDSQLPKDRFSAERLKGVDSTLKIQPAELGDSAVYLCASSFEGGYNEQFFGPGTRLTVL.

CDR3 in amino acids: CASSQEGKSYGYTF. The CDR3 DNA reads as TGTGCCAGCAGTCAGGAAGGAAAGAGCTATGGCTACACCTTC. The chain is built from TRBV6-5 and TRBJ1-2; no reliable D call. Trimming pared 5 bases from V and 4 bases from J, leaving 14 bases between. Germline lookup yields CDR1 MNHEY and CDR2 SVGAGI. There are 14 residues in the CDR3.

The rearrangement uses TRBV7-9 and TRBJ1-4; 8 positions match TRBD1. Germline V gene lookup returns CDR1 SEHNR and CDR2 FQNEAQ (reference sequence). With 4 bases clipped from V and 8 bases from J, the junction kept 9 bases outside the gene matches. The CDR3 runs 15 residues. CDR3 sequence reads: CASSSPGTGVEKLFF. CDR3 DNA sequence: TGTGCCAGCAGCTCCCCCGGGACAGGAGTCGAAAAACTGTTTTTT. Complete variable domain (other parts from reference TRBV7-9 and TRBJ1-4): DTGVSQNPRHKITKRGQNVTFRCDPISEHNRLYWYRQTLGQGPEFLTYFQNEAQLEKSRLLSDRFSAERPKGSFSTLEIQRTEQGDSAMYLCASSSPGTGVEKLFFGSGTQLSVL.

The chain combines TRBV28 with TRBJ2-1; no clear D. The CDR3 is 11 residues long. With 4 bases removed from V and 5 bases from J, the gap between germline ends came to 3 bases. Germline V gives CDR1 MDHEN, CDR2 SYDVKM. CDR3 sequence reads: CASSSDNEQFF. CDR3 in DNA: TGTGCCAGCAGTTCGGACAATGAGCAGTTCTTC. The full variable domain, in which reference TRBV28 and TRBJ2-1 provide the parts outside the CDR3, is DVKVTQSSRYLVKRTGEKVFLECVQDMDHENMFWYRQDPGLGLRLIYFSYDVKMKEKGDIPEGYSVSREKKERFSLILESASTNQTSMYLCASSSDNEQFFGPGTRLTVL.

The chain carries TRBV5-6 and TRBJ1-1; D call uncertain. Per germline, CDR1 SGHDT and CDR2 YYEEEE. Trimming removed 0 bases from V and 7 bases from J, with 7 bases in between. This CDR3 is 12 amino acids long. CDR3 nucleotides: TGTGCCAGCAGCTTGGTCCGAGGTGAAGCTTTCTTT. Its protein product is CASSLVRGEAFF.

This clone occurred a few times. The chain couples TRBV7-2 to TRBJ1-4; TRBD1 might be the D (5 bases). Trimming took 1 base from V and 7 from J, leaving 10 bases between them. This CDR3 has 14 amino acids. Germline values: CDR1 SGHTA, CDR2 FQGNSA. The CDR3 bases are TGTGCCAGCAGCTTAGGGGGGGAGGGTGAAAAACTGTTTTTT. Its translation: CASSLGGEGEKLFF.

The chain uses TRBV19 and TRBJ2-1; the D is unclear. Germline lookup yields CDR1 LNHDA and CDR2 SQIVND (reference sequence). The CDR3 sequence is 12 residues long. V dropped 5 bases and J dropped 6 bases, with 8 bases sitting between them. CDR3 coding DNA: TGTGCCAGTAGTCTCGTCCCCAATGAGCAGTTCTTC. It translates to CASSLVPNEQFF.

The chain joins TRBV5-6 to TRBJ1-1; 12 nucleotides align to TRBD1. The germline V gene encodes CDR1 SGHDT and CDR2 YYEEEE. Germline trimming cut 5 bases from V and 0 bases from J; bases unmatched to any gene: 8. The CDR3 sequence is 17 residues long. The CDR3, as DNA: TGTGCCAGCAGTCCCGGGACAGGGGGCTCCCTGAACACTGAAGCTTTCTTT. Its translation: CASSPGTGGSLNTEAFF.

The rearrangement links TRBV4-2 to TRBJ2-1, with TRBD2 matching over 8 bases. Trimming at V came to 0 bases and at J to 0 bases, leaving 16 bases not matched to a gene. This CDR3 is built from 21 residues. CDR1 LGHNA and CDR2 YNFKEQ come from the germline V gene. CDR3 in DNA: TGTGCCAGCAGCCAAGATATGGGTTTGGGACTAGTCCGGAGCTCCTACAATGAGCAGTTCTTC. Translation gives CASSQDMGLGLVRSSYNEQFF.

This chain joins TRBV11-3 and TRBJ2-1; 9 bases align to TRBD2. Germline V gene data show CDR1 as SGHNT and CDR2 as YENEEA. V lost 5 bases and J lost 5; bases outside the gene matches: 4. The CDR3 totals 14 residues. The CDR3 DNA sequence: TGTGCCAGCAGCAATAGCGGGAGTAACAATGAGCAGTTCTTC. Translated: CASSNSGSNNEQFF.

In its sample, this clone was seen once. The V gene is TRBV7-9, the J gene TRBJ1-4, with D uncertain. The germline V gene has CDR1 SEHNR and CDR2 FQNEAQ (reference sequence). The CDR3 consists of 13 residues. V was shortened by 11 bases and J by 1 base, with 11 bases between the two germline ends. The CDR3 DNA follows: TGTGCCCCCAGTGTATTAACTAATGAAAAACTGTTTTTT. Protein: CAPSVLTNEKLFF.

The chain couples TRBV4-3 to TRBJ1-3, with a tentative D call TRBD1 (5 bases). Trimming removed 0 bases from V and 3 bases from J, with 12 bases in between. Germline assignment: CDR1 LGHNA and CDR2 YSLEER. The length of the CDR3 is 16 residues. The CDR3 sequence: CASSQDWQGGGNTIYF. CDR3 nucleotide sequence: TGCGCCAGCAGCCAAGATTGGCAGGGAGGTGGAAACACCATATATTTT.

The DNA of the CDR3 is TGCGCCAGCAGGGACTACTACGAGCAGTACTTC. Translation gives CASRDYYEQYF. The chain links TRBV5-1 to TRBJ2-7; D may be TRBD2 (6 bases). The V gene lost 5 bases and the J gene lost 3 bases, with 6 bases spanning the gap. Germline-derived CDR1 and CDR2 are SGHRS and YFSETQ. The CDR3 runs 11 residues. Together with reference TRBV5-1 and TRBJ2-7, the CDR3 gives the full variable domain: KAGVTQTPRYLIKTRGQQVTLSCSPISGHRSVSWYQQTPGQGLQFLFEYFSETQRNKGNFPGRFSGRQFSNSRSEMNVSTLELGDSALYLCASRDYYEQYFGPGTRLTVT.

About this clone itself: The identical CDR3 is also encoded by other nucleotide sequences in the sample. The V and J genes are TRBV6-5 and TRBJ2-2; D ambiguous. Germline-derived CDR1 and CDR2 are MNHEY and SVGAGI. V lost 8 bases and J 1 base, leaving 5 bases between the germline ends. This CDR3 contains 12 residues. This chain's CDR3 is CASSLNTGELFF. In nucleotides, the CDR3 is TGTGCCAGCTCCCTGAACACCGGGGAGCTGTTTTTT.

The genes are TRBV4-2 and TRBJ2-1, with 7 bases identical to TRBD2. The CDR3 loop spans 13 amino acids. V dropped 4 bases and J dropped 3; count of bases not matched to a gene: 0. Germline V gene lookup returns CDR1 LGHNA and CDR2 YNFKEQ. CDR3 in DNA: TGTGCCAGCAGCCGCGGGGGCTACAATGAGCAGTTCTTC. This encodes CASSRGGYNEQFF.

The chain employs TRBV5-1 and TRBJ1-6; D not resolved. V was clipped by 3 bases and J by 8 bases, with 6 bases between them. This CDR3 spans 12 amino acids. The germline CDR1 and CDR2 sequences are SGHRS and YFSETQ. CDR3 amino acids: CASSSGYSPLHF. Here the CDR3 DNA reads TGCGCCAGCAGCTCCGGTTATTCACCCCTCCACTTT.

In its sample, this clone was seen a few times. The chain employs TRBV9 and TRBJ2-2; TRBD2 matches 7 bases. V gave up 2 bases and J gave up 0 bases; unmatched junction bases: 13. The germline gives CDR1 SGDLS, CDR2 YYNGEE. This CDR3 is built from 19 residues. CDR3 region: CASSVGGSGRYANTGELFF. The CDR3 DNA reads TGTGCCAGCAGCGTGGGCGGTAGCGGGCGCTACGCGAACACCGGGGAGCTGTTTTTT.

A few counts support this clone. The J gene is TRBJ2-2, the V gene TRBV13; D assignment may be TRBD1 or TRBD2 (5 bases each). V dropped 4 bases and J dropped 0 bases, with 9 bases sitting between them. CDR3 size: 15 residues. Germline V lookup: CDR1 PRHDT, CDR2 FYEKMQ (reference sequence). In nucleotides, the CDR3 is TGTGCCAGCAGCTCGGGACCGACGAACACCGGGGAGCTGTTTTTT. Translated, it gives CASSSGPTNTGELFF.

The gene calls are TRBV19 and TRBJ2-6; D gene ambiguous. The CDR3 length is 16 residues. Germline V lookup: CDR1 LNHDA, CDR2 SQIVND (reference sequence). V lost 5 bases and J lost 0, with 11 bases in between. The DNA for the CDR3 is TGTGCCAGTAGTGTTATAAGTAACTCTGGGGCCAACGTCCTGACTTTC. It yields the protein CASSVISNSGANVLTF. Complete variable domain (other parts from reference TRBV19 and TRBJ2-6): DGGITQSPKYLFRKEGQNVTLSCEQNLNHDAMYWYRQDPGQGLRLIYYSQIVNDFQKGDIAEGYSVSREKKESFPLTVTSAQKNPTAFYLCASSVISNSGANVLTFGAGSRLTVL.

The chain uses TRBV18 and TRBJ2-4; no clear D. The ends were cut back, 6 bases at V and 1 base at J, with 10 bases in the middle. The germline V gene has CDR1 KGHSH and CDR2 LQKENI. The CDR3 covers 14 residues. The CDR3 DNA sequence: TGTGCCAGCTCGCCCGGTGTGGCCAAAAACATTCAGTACTTC. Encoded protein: CASSPGVAKNIQYF.